One sample yielded the 19 T cell receptor beta chains listed below, sequenced in a study of spatial heterogeneity in lung cancer. TCRdb reprocessed the 5' RACE reads via MiXCR and lists one record per CDR3 protein. The sample lists about 27,000 distinct CDR3 sequences, about 5.3% seen once, with less than 25% in the top ten. Time point denoted: blood at routine non-recurrence follow-up after resection. The sample was PBMCs, taken at follow-up. The receptors were sampled from a female donor with early-stage non-small cell lung cancer.

This clonotype was detected many times. This chain connects TRBV7-2 to TRBJ2-7, with D perhaps matching TRBD1 or TRBD2 (5 bases each). Trimming took off 1 base at V and 3 bases at J, with 19 bases between the two ends. Germline V gives CDR1 SGHTA, CDR2 FQGNSA. This CDR3 spans 17 amino acids. CDR3 DNA sequence: TGTGCCAGCAGCTTAGGTCTCCCGGGACGTCCGGGCTACGAGCAGTACTTC. Protein: CASSLGLPGRPGYEQYF. The variable domain in full, completed from reference TRBV7-2 and TRBJ2-7, reads GAGVSQSPSNKVTEKGKDVELRCDPISGHTALYWYRQSLGQGLEFLIYFQGNSAPDKSGLPSDRFSAERTGGSVSTLTIQRTQQEDSAVYLCASSLGLPGRPGYEQYFGPGTRLTVT.

In its sample, this clonotype was seen many times. The chain employs TRBV28 and TRBJ2-7; D perhaps matches TRBD2 (6 bases). Trimming removed 6 bases at V and 4 bases at J, with 19 bases between. Germline V gene lookup returns CDR1 MDHEN and CDR2 SYDVKM. The CDR3 contains 15 residues. The CDR3 region is CASSPRGAGRYEQYF. The CDR3 bases are TGTGCCAGCAGCCCCCGGGGCGCGGGGAGGTACGAGCAGTACTTC.

At least ten counts were recorded for this clonotype. The rearrangement joins TRBV5-5 to TRBJ1-6; D call uncertain. This CDR3 is 15 amino acids long. Looked up from germline, CDR1 is SGHKS and CDR2 is YYEKEE (reference sequence). V gave up 2 bases and J gave up 7 bases, with 13 bases separating them. Here the CDR3 DNA reads TGTGCCAGCAGCTTAACCCCCTCCATAAATTCACCCCTCCACTTT. This codes for CASSLTPSINSPLHF.

This clonotype was counted at least ten times. The CDR3 spells CASSRTSGKSDTQYF. CDR3 DNA: TGTGCCAGCAGCCGGACTAGCGGGAAATCAGATACGCAGTATTTT. The rearrangement links TRBV7-3 to TRBJ2-3; 12 nucleotides line up with TRBD2. The germline CDR1 and CDR2 sequences are SGHTA and FQGTGA. V was clipped by 5 bases and J by 4 bases; unmatched bases: 4. The CDR3 covers 15 residues.

This clonotype appeared many times. The chain is built from TRBV4-2 and TRBJ2-5; D gene unclear. The CDR3 length is 15 residues. Germline V gene sequence: CDR1 LGHNA, CDR2 YNFKEQ. V lost 0 bases and J 1 base, leaving 9 bases between the germline ends. CDR3 coding DNA: TGTGCCAGCAGCCAAGATTGGCCCACCCAAGAGACCCAGTACTTC. It encodes CASSQDWPTQETQYF.

This clonotype showed up many times. In DNA form, the CDR3 reads TGTGCCAGCAGTTCCGGGACAGGGGGCAGAGGCTACACCTTC. The encoded protein is CASSSGTGGRGYTF. The chain has TRBV28 and TRBJ1-2; TRBD1 matches at 12 bases. This CDR3 has 14 amino acids. J lost 8 bases, V lost 4 bases, and 5 bases had no gene match. The V gene's germline CDR1 is MDHEN and CDR2 SYDVKM.

There are many counts of this clonotype. The V and J genes are TRBV28 and TRBJ2-7, with D maybe TRBD2 (6 bases). V shed 1 base and J shed 0 bases, with 13 bases lying between them. Germline CDR1 reads MDHEN; CDR2 reads SYDVKM. The CDR3 consists of 16 residues. CDR3 protein: CASSLSLEGPSYEQYF. CDR3 in DNA: TGTGCCAGCAGTTTATCTCTGGAGGGACCCTCCTACGAGCAGTACTTC.

This clonotype was detected only a few times. The chain carries TRBV10-3 and TRBJ1-4, with 9 bases aligning to TRBD1. This CDR3 has 16 amino acids. Trimming took 3 bases from V and 8 from J; bases not matched to a gene: 10. Germline-derived CDR1 and CDR2 are ENHRY and SYGVKD. The CDR3 protein is CAISDSGGQGIEKLFF. CDR3 sequence (DNA): TGTGCCATCAGTGATTCGGGGGGACAGGGCATCGAAAAACTGTTTTTT.

The sample holds many counts of this clonotype. The chain employs TRBV7-9 and TRBJ2-5; D gene unclear. V was clipped by 1 base and J by 7 bases, with 7 bases between them. Germline CDR1 SEHNR, CDR2 FQNEAQ (reference sequence). The length of the CDR3 is 12 residues. CDR3 DNA sequence: TGTGCCAGCAGCTTAGAGATCCCGACCCAGTACTTC. Translated, it gives CASSLEIPTQYF.

This chain uses TRBV6-2 or TRBV6-3 with TRBJ2-5; tentative D call: TRBD2 (6 bases). CDR3 size: 15 residues. V gave up 5 bases and J gave up 1 base, with 14 bases separating them. Germline V lookup: CDR1 MNHEY, CDR2 SVGEGT. Written as DNA, the CDR3 is TGTGCCAGCAGTGCCGGAGGGTGGACCCAAGAGACCCAGTACTTC. Protein: CASSAGGWTQETQYF.

This clonotype was recorded many times. The rearrangement links TRBV7-2 to TRBJ2-5; maybe TRBD2 (7 bases). Germline V lookup: CDR1 SGHTA, CDR2 FQGNSA. The CDR3 has 14 amino acids. With 3 bases removed from V and 5 bases from J, the gap between germline ends came to 13 bases. For the CDR3, the DNA is TGTGCCAGCAGCTTGGGGGGGCCGGGGGAGACCCAGTACTTC. Translated, it gives CASSLGGPGETQYF. Full variable domain (outside the CDR3, taken from reference TRBV7-2 and TRBJ2-5): GAGVSQSPSNKVTEKGKDVELRCDPISGHTALYWYRQSLGQGLEFLIYFQGNSAPDKSGLPSDRFSAERTGGSVSTLTIQRTQQEDSAVYLCASSLGGPGETQYFGPGTRLLVL.

This clonotype showed up many times. The rearrangement joins TRBV4-3 to TRBJ2-5; D is ambiguous. V lost 0 bases and J lost 5, with 7 bases in between. CDR1 is LGHNA and CDR2 is YSLEER in the germline V gene. This CDR3 comprises 13 residues. The CDR3 loop is CASSQDPWETQYF. The CDR3 DNA follows: TGCGCCAGCAGCCAAGATCCCTGGGAGACCCAGTACTTC.

This clonotype was found many times. This chain uses TRBV4-1 with TRBJ2-1; 8 positions match TRBD1. This CDR3 has 15 residues. The ends lost 4 bases at V and 5 bases at J; junction bases unmatched: 7. Germline lookup yields CDR1 MGHRA and CDR2 YSYEKL. CDR3 loop: CASSLLGQGNNEQFF. The CDR3 DNA reads TGCGCCAGCAGCCTTCTTGGACAGGGAAACAATGAGCAGTTCTTC.

Of note for this clonotype: A much larger clone differs by one base, so this may be a read error. This CDR3 fails to terminate in the conserved phenylalanine or tryptophan, so it likely reflects a read error. The chain combines TRBV28 with TRBJ2-3, with D unresolved. Trimming removed 5 bases from V and 10 bases from J, with 13 bases in between. The germline CDR1 and CDR2 sequences are MDHEN and SYDVKM. CDR3 size: 12 residues. The CDR3 loop reads CASSPSSGAQYS. The DNA of the CDR3 is TGTGCCAGCAGTCCCTCTAGTGGGGCGCAGTATTCT.

This clonotype was counted at least ten times. V and J are TRBV7-2 and TRBJ2-7, with D perhaps matching TRBD1 (5 bases). The CDR3 is made up of 13 amino acids. CDR1 SGHTA and CDR2 FQGNSA come from the germline V gene. With 8 bases removed from V and 4 bases from J, the gap between germline ends came to 15 bases. Here the CDR3 DNA reads TGTGCCAGCGCGCTGGGGCCCATTTACGAGCAGTACTTC. Translated, it gives CASALGPIYEQYF.

This clonotype was counted between two and nine times. This chain connects TRBV5-1 to TRBJ2-5, with 9 bases lining up with TRBD2. CDR3 length: 18 amino acids. The J segment lost 4 bases and the V segment lost 0 bases, leaving 13 bases of the junction unmatched. CDR1 is SGHRS, CDR2 YFSETQ, per germline. CDR3 in amino acids: CASSLGPLTTTSGETQYF. CDR3 nucleotide sequence: TGCGCCAGCAGCTTGGGCCCTCTAACCACGACTAGCGGAGAGACCCAGTACTTC.

This clonotype has a count of ten or more. In DNA form, the CDR3 reads TGTGCCAGCAGTGGGGGGGCCTACGAGCAGTACTTC. Translation gives CASSGGAYEQYF. V is TRBV6-1 and J is TRBJ2-7, with D maybe TRBD2 (6 bases). The V end was cut by 4 bases, the J end by 2 bases, with 6 bases between. There are 12 residues in the CDR3. The germline CDR1 and CDR2 sequences are MNHNS and SASEGT.

This clonotype appeared many times. The rearrangement joins TRBV20-1 to TRBJ1-4, with 7 bases that match TRBD1. CDR1 is DFQATT and CDR2 is SNEGSKA in the germline V gene (reference sequence). V shed 0 bases and J 7 bases; nucleotides not matched to a gene: 11. CDR3 length: 16 amino acids. CDR3 sequence reads: CSARDPRGGGGEKLFF. The CDR3 DNA is TGCAGTGCTAGAGATCCCCGAGGGGGCGGTGGTGAAAAACTGTTTTTT.

This clonotype showed up many times. V and J are TRBV6-1 and TRBJ2-2, with 9 bases matching TRBD1. The V segment lost 6 bases and the J segment 0 bases; nucleotides outside the gene matches: 5. CDR1 MNHNS and CDR2 SASEGT come from the germline V gene. CDR3 size: 16 residues. The CDR3 protein is CASRLWDRANTGELFF. The CDR3 DNA follows: TGTGCCAGCAGACTATGGGACAGGGCGAACACCGGGGAGCTGTTTTTT.